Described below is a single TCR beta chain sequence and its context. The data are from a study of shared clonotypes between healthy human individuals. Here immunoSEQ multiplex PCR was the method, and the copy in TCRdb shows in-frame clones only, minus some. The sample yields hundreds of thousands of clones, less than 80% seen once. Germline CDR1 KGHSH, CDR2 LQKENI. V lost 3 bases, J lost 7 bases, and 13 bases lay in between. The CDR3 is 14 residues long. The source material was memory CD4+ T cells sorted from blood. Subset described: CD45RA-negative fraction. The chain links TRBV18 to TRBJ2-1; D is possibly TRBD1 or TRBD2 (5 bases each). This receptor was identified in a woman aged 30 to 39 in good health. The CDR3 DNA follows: TGTGCCAGCTCACCCGGGACCAATTGGAATGAGCAGTTCTTC. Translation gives CASSPGTNWNEQFF. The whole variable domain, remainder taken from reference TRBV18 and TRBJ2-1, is NAGVMQNPRHLVRRRGQEARLRCSPMKGHSHVYWYRQLPEEGLKFMVYLQKENIIDESGMPKERFSAEFPKEGPSILRIQQVVRGDSAAYFCASSPGTNWNEQFFGPGTRLTVL.